This TCR beta chain was recovered during a study of neoadjuvant anti-PD-1 for oral cavity cancer (TCRdb year 2021). Looking at the study overall: Three to four biweekly doses of nivolumab at 3 mg/kg were mostly administered to patients before curative-intent surgical resection. A fourth nivolumab dose was given around day 43 to patients without progression, and definitive surgical resection was performed in those patients on days 50-56. The parent correlative cohort had approximately twelve patients and a response rate of roughly 31%. Responders were defined as patients with complete response, partial response or stable disease by RECIST 1.1; non-responders were defined as patients with progression.

About this clone itself: It has no known antigen specificity. Base-call qualities are not available, and no considerably larger clone is one nucleotide away.

The time point tag for this specimen amounts to: before neoadjuvant nivolumab. None of the patients had received prior systemic or radiation treatment, and all were newly diagnosed with stage II-IVA oral cavity squamous cell carcinoma. The cohort was composed of patients with HPV-negative, locally advanced oral cavity squamous cell carcinoma. No culture maintenance or expansion was done, as the peripheral blood mononuclear cells went straight to analysis. The samples were obtained from a longitudinal correlative study of a single-arm phase II trial testing neoadjuvant nivolumab in oral cavity squamous cell carcinoma. Genomic DNA-based TCRbeta sequencing was performed on subject-matched pre- and post-treatment PBMCs and tumors from three responders and three non-responders. Peripheral blood mononuclear cells were drawn once before nivolumab treatment and a second time after treatment, when surgery took place. Genomic DNA was isolated from PBMCs using the Maxwell RSC DNA from Cells kit.

For deep sequencing, PBMC libraries mostly used around 480 ng of input genomic DNA, with six replicates for each sample. Following the manufacturer's instructions, the team built TCRbeta libraries using the immunoSEQ hsTCRbeta kit. The finished libraries were brought together in one pool at roughly 2.7 nM, which was then read using an Illumina NovaSeq 6000 S4 flow cell. In the authors' own workflow: The immunoSEQ Analyzer handled quality control and preprocessing of the raw data. The analysis was limited to productive rearrangements, and each clonotype was defined by a unique CDR3 amino acid sequence. Repertoire clonality was estimated as the Gini-Simpson index, which was computed with the R package tcR. Student's t test was used to compare Gini indices, while Pearson correlation assessed associations with tumor size change. TCRdb obtained this table from immuneACCESS and retained in-frame rearrangements with V and J assigned. These tables miss some clones; where compared with another copy, unresolved V genes account for less than half of the shortfall, and the remainder is unexplained. Clone size and V and J calls were adopted from that table, with D and trimming inferred from the DNA. The sample yields under 20,000 clones; about 66% were counted once. Of the sample, 2.8% falls within the top ten clones.

Here is what the overall study found, with its caveats: TCR analyses included only three patients per response group, and the authors called for larger cohorts for validation. Higher pretreatment blood Treg/Th17 ratios correlated with higher pretreatment blood TCRbeta clonality and lower post-treatment tumor TCRbeta clonality. After neoadjuvant nivolumab, significantly higher T cell clonality (Gini index) was found within PBMCs in non-responders than in responders.

This receptor was identified in a person aged 35 to 85 with oral cavity squamous cell carcinoma. This specimen was PBMCs, taken before nivolumab (anti-PD-1) treatment.

This receptor carries the CDR3 CASSLGQVVRGYTF. The base sequence is TGTGCCAGCAGTTTGGGGCAGGTTGTACGTGGCTACACCTTC. The chain uses TRBV28 and TRBJ1-2; TRBD1 is perhaps the D gene, given 5 matching bases. A distance of 15 bases separates the germline ends of V and J, which lose 3 bases and 7 bases respectively. From cysteine to phenylalanine, the CDR3 is 14 amino acids long. Only the CDR3 region is kept as DNA, spanning 42 bases read in frame from base 1. Looking up the germline V gene yields CDR1 MDHEN and CDR2 SYDVKM.